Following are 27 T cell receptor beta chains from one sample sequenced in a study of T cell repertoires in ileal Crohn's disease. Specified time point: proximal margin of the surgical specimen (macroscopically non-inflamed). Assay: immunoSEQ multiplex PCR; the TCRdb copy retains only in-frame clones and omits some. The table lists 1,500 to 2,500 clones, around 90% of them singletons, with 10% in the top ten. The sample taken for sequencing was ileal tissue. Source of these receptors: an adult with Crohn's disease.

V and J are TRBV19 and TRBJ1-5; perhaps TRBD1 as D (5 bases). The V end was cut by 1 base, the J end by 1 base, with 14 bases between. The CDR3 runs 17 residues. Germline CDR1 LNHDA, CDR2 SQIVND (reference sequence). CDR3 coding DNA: TGTGCCAGTAGTATAGCCTTTGGGGCGTCGAGCAATCAGCCCCAGCATTTT. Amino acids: CASSIAFGASSNQPQHF.

Written as DNA, the CDR3 is TGTGCCAGCAGTGGGAGGGTTAGCCCCGTCCAAGAGACCCAGTACTTC. Residues: CASSGRVSPVQETQYF. The chain carries TRBV2 and TRBJ2-5; D may be TRBD2 (6 bases). Trimming pared 4 bases from V and 1 base from J, leaving 16 bases between. The CDR3 is 16 amino acids. The germline V gene has CDR1 SNHLY and CDR2 FYNNEI.

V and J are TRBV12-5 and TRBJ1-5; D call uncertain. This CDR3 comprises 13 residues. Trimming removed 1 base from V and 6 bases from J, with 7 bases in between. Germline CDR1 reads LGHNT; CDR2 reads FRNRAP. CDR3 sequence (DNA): TGTGCTAGTGGTTTGGAACCGGGTCAGCCCCAGCATTTT. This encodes CASGLEPGQPQHF.

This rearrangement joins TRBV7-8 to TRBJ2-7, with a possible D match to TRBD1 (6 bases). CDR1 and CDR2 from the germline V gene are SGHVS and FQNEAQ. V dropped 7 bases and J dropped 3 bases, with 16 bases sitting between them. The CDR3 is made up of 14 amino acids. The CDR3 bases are TGTGCCAGCACCACCCGGACAGAAAGCTACGAGCAGTACTTC. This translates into CASTTRTESYEQYF.

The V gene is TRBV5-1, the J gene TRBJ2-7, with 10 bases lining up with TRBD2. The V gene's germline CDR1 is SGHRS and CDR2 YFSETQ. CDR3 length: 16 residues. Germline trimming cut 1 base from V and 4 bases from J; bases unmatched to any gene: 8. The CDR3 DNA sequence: TGCGCCAGCAGCTTGTCGAGCGGGGGGGCCCGGTACGAGCAGTACTTC. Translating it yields CASSLSSGGARYEQYF.

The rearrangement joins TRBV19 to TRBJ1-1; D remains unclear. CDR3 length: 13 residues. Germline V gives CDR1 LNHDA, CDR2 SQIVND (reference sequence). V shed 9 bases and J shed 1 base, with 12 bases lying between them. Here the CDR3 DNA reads TGTGCCAGCGCCCCGCACTCGAACACTGAAGCTTTCTTT. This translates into CASAPHSNTEAFF.

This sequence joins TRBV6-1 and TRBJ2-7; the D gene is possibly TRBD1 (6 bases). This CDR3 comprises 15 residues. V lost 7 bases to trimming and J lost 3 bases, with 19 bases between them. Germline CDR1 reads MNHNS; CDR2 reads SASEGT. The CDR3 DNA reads TGTGCCAGCACATTGTGGGGGCGGATTAGCTACGAGCAGTACTTC. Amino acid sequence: CASTLWGRISYEQYF.

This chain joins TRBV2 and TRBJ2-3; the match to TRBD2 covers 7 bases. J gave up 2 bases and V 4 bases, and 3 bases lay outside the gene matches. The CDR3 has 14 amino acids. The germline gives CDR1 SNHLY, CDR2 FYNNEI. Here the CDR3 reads CASSGRGDTDTQYF. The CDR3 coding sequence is TGTGCCAGCAGTGGCCGGGGGGACACAGATACGCAGTATTTT.

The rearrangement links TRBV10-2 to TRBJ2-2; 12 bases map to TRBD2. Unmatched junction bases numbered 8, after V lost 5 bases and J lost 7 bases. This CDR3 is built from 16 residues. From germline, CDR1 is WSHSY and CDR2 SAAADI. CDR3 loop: CASSNLAGGLVGELFF. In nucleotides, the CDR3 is TGCGCCAGCAGTAATCTAGCGGGGGGGCTAGTCGGGGAGCTGTTTTTT.

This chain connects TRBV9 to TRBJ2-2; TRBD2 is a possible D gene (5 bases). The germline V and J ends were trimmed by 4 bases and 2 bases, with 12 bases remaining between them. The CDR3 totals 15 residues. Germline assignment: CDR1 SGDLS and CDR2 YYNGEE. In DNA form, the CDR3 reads TGTGCCAGCAGCCTTCCGACGGGAAACACCGGGGAGCTGTTTTTT. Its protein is CASSLPTGNTGELFF. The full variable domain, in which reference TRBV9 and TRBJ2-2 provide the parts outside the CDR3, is DSGVTQTPKHLITATGQRVTLRCSPRSGDLSVYWYQQSLDQGLQFLIQYYNGEERAKGNILERFSAQQFPDLHSELNLSSLELGDSALYFCASSLPTGNTGELFFGEGSRLTVL.

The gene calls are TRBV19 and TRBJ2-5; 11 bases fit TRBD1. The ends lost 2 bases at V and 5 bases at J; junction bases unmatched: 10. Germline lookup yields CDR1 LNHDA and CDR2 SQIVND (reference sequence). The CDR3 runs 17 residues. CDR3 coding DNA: TGTGCCAGTAGTATAAAAAAAGGACAGGGGGCGCTGGAGACCCAGTACTTC. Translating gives CASSIKKGQGALETQYF.

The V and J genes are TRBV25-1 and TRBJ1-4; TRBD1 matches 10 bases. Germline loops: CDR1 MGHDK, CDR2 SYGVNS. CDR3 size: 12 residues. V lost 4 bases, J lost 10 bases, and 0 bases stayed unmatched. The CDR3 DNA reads TGTGCCAGCAGTGGGGACAGGGGAAAACTGTTTTTT. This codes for CASSGDRGKLFF.

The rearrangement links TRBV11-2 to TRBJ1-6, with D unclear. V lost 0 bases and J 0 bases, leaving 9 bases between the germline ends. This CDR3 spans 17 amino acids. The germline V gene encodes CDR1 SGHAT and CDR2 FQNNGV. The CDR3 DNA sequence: TGTGCCAGCAGCTTAGAGAGGGCGAGCTCCTATAATTCACCCCTCCACTTT. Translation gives CASSLERASSYNSPLHF.

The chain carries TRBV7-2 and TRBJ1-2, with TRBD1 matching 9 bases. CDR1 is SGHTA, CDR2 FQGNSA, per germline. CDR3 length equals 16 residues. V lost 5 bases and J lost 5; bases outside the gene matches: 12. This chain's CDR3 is CASSTTGTGFGYGYTF. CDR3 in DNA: TGTGCCAGCAGCACCACCGGGACAGGGTTTGGTTATGGCTACACCTTC.

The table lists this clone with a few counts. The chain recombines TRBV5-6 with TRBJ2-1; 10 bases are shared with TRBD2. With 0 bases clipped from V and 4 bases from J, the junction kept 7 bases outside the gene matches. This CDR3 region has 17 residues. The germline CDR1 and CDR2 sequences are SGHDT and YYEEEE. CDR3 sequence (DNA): TGTGCCAGCAGCTTGGTAACTAGCGGGACGGGTTACAATGAGCAGTTCTTC. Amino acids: CASSLVTSGTGYNEQFF. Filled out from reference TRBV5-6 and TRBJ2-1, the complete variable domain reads DAGVTQSPTHLIKTRGQQVTLRCSPKSGHDTVSWYQQALGQGPQFIFQYYEEEERQRGNFPDRFSGHQFPNYSSELNVNALLLGDSALYLCASSLVTSGTGYNEQFFGPGTRLTVL.

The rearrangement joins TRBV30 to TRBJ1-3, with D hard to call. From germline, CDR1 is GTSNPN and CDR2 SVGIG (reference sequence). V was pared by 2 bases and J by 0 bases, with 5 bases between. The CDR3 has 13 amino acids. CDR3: CAWSTDSGNTIYF. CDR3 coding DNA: TGTGCCTGGAGTACAGACTCTGGAAACACCATATATTTT. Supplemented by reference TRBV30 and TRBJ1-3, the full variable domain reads SQTIHQWPATLVQPVGSPLSLECTVEGTSNPNLYWYRQAAGRGLQLLFYSVGIGQISSEVPQNLSASRPQDRQFILSSKKLLLSDSGFYLCAWSTDSGNTIYFGEGSWLTVV.

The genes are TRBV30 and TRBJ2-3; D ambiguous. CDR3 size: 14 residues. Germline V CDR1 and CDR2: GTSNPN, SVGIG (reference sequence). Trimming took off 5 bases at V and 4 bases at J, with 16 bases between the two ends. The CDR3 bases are TGTGCCTGGGCATCGGGTATAGTGCCAGATACGCAGTATTTT. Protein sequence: CAWASGIVPDTQYF.

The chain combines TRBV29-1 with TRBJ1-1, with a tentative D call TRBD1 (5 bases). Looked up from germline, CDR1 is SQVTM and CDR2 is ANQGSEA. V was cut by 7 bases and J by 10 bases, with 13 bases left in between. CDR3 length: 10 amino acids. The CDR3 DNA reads TGCAGCGCTGGGGGGTCCCCAGCTTTCTTT. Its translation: CSAGGSPAFF.

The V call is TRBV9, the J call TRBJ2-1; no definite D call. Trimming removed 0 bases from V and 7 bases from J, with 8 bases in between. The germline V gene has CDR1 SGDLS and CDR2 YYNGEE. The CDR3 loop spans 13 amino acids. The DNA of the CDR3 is TGTGCCAGCAGCGTAGGTTTTAGGAATGAGCAGTTCTTC. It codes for CASSVGFRNEQFF. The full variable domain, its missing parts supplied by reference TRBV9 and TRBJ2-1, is DSGVTQTPKHLITATGQRVTLRCSPRSGDLSVYWYQQSLDQGLQFLIQYYNGEERAKGNILERFSAQQFPDLHSELNLSSLELGDSALYFCASSVGFRNEQFFGPGTRLTVL.

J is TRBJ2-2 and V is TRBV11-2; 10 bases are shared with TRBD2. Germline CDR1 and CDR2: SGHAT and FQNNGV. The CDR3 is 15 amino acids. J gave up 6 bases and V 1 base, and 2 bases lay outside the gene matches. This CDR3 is CASSLVSGGPGELFF. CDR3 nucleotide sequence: TGTGCCAGCAGCTTAGTTAGCGGGGGGCCCGGGGAGCTGTTTTTT.

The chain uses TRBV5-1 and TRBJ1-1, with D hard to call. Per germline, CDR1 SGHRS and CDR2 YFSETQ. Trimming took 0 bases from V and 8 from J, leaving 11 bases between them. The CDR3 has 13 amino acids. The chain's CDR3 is CASSLASSVEAFF. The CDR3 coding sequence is TGCGCCAGCAGCTTGGCCAGTTCAGTGGAAGCTTTCTTT.

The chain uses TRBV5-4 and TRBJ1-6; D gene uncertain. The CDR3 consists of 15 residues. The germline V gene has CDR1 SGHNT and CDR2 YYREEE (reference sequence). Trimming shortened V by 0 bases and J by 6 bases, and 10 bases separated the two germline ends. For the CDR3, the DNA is TGTGCCAGCAGCTTGGCGATAGGGAGTAATTCACCCCTCCACTTT. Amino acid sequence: CASSLAIGSNSPLHF. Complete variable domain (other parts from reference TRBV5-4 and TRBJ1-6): ETGVTQSPTHLIKTRGQQVTLRCSSQSGHNTVSWYQQALGQGPQFIFQYYREEENGRGNFPPRFSGLQFPNYSSELNVNALELDDSALYLCASSLAIGSNSPLHFGNGTRLTVT.

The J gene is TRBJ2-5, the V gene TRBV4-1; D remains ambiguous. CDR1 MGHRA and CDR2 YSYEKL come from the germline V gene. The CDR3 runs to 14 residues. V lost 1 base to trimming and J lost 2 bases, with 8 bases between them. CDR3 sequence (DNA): TGCGCCAGCAGCCAAGTCGGTTCGCAAGAGACCCAGTACTTC. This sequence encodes CASSQVGSQETQYF.

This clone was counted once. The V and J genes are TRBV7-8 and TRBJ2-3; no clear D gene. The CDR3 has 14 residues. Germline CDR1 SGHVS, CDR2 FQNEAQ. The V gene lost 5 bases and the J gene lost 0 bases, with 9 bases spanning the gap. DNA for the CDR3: TGTGCCAGCAGCAGGGCTTCTAGCACAGATACGCAGTATTTT. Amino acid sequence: CASSRASSTDTQYF.

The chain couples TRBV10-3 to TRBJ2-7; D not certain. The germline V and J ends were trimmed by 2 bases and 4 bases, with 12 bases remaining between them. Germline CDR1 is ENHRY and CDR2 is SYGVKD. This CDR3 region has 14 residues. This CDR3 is CAISEPIRPYEQYF. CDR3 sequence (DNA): TGTGCCATCAGTGAGCCGATACGACCGTACGAGCAGTACTTC.

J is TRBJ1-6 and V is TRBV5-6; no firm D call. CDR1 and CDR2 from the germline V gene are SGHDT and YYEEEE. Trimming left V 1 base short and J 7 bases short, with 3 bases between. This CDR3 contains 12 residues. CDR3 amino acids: CASSLPNSPLHF. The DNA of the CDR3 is TGTGCCAGCAGCTTGCCAAATTCACCCCTCCACTTT.

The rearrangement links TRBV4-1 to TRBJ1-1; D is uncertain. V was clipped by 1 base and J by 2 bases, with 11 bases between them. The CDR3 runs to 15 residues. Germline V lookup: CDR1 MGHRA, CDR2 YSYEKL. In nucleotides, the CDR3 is TGCGCCAGCAGCCAAGTGTACATTGAAAACACTGAAGCTTTCTTT. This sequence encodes CASSQVYIENTEAFF.